Below are 11 T cell receptor beta chains sequenced from a single sample in a study of blood T cell repertoires in COVID-19. The assay was immunoSEQ multiplex PCR, and TCRdb's table has in-frame clones only and misses some. The repertoire includes around 100,000 clones, approximately 80% of them detected once, and 20% to 25% sits in the top ten. The material sequenced was peripheral blood. The receptors stem from a human donor in a cohort sampled during active COVID-19.

This clone is a singleton in its sample. The chain couples TRBV5-5 to TRBJ1-4; 8 positions match TRBD1. The CDR3 consists of 14 residues. V gave up 4 bases and J gave up 5 bases; unmatched junction bases: 4. Germline V gives CDR1 SGHKS, CDR2 YYEKEE (reference sequence). DNA of the CDR3: TGTGCCAGCAGCCCCCGGACAGGGAATGAAAAACTGTTTTTT. Residues: CASSPRTGNEKLFF.

The V call is TRBV7-8, the J call TRBJ2-6; 8 bases align to TRBD1. Per germline, CDR1 SGHVS and CDR2 FQNEAQ. Losses at the gene ends were 5 bases for V and 2 bases for J; bases not matched to a gene: 8. CDR3 length: 17 amino acids. The DNA of the CDR3 is TGTGCCAGCAGCCGGGCAGGGGGCGGCACTGGGGCCAACGTCCTGACTTTC. Protein: CASSRAGGGTGANVLTF.

The CDR3 is CASSQVRGQGRDGYTF. CDR3 DNA sequence: TGTGCCAGCAGCCAAGTTAGAGGACAGGGAAGGGATGGCTACACCTTC. This rearrangement joins TRBV3-1 (or the pseudogene TRBV3-2) to TRBJ1-2, with 8 bases lining up with TRBD1. Looked up from germline, CDR1 is LGHDT and CDR2 is YNNKEL (reference sequence). J lost 6 bases, V lost 1 base, and 10 bases had no gene match. The CDR3 has 16 amino acids.

V and J are TRBV7-8 and TRBJ2-1, with D possibly matching TRBD2 (6 bases). Looked up from germline, CDR1 is SGHVS and CDR2 is FQNEAQ. This CDR3 comprises 16 residues. The ends were cut back, 0 bases at V and 5 bases at J, with 14 bases in the middle. CDR3 in amino acids: CASSLAVGGLNNEQFF. CDR3 nucleotide sequence: TGTGCCAGCAGCTTAGCCGTTGGGGGACTCAACAATGAGCAGTTCTTC.

This clone has only a few counts. V gene TRBV6-5 combines with J gene TRBJ1-1, with 9 positions matching TRBD1. The CDR3 is 14 amino acids. Germline V gene lookup returns CDR1 MNHEY and CDR2 SVGAGI. Losses at the gene ends were 6 bases for V and 5 bases for J; bases not matched to a gene: 7. CDR3: CASRIDRGGTEAFF. In nucleotides, the CDR3 is TGTGCCAGCAGGATAGACAGGGGGGGAACTGAAGCTTTCTTT.

This clone was observed a handful of times. The V call is TRBV6-5, the J call TRBJ2-7, with a weak D call TRBD2 (5 bases). From germline, CDR1 is MNHEY and CDR2 SVGAGI. Between the trimmed V and J ends, which lost 6 bases and 0 bases, there was a span of 12 bases. The length of the CDR3 is 14 residues. CDR3 sequence (DNA): TGTGCCAGCAGACTTCGGGATAGCTCCTACGAGCAGTACTTC. Translating gives CASRLRDSSYEQYF.

This chain joins TRBV27 and TRBJ1-1; D uncertain. The CDR3 is made up of 14 amino acids. Trimming left V 7 bases short and J 3 bases short, with 15 bases between. Per germline, CDR1 MNHEY and CDR2 SMNVEV (reference sequence). CDR3 protein: CASNPMGRHTEAFF. Here the CDR3 DNA reads TGTGCCAGCAATCCAATGGGCAGGCACACTGAAGCTTTCTTT.

The J gene is TRBJ2-3, the V gene TRBV13; D call uncertain. V was cut by 1 base and J by 0 bases, with 8 bases left in between. Germline V gene lookup returns CDR1 PRHDT and CDR2 FYEKMQ (reference sequence). The CDR3 runs to 15 residues. CDR3 region: CASSLDPRSTDTQYF. CDR3 DNA sequence: TGTGCCAGCAGCTTAGACCCCAGAAGCACAGATACGCAGTATTTT.

The chain carries TRBV7-3 and TRBJ2-3, with 7 bases fitting TRBD2. Germline values: CDR1 SGHTA, CDR2 FQGTGA. Trimming at V came to 5 bases and at J to 2 bases, leaving 10 bases not matched to a gene. This CDR3 comprises 16 residues. For the CDR3, the DNA is TGTGCCAGCAGCCCCCAGCGGGGAGGCCTCACAGATACGCAGTATTTT. Translation gives CASSPQRGGLTDTQYF.

This chain uses TRBV6-5 with TRBJ1-5, with TRBD1 as a possible D gene (5 bases). Trimming shortened V by 0 bases and J by 6 bases, and 15 bases separated the two germline ends. Germline CDR1 and CDR2: MNHEY and SVGAGI. There are 16 residues in the CDR3. The CDR3 DNA is TGTGCCAGCAGTTACTCCTCGGGGGATGAAGGTCAGCCCCAGCATTTT. Residues: CASSYSSGDEGQPQHF.

The rearrangement links TRBV5-1 to TRBJ1-3; 9 positions match TRBD1. The germline CDR1 and CDR2 sequences are SGHRS and YFSETQ. The J segment lost 2 bases and the V segment lost 7 bases, leaving 1 base of the junction unmatched. This CDR3 comprises 13 residues. CDR3 sequence reads: CASRTGAGNTIYF. CDR3 sequence (DNA): TGCGCCAGCCGGACAGGGGCTGGAAACACCATATATTTT.